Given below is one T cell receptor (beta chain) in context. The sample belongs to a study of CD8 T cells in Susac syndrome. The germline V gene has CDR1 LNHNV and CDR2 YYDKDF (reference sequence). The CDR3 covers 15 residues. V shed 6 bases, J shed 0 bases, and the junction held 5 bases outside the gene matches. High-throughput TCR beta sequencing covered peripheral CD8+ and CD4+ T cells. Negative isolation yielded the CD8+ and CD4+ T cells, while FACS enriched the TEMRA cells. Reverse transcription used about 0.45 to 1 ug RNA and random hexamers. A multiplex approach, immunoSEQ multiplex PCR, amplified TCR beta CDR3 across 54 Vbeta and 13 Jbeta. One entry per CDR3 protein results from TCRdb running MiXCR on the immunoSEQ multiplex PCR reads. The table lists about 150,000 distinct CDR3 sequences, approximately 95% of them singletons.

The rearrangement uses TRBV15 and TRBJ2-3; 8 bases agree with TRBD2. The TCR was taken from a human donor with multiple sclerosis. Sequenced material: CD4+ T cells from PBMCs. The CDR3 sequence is CATRSTSGSTDTQYF. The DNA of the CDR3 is TGTGCCACCAGGTCCACTAGCGGAAGCACAGATACGCAGTATTTT.